Below, 21 T cell receptor beta chains from the same sample are listed, as sequenced in a study of control samples from healthy donors and cancer patients. Repertoires were generated with immunoSEQ multiplex PCR, while TCRdb's copy carries only in-frame clones and drops some. The sample yields about 220,000 clones, 90% to 95% seen once. Sequenced input: blood. The receptors derive from a man aged 50-59 years in good health.

V usage is TRBV20-1 and J usage is TRBJ2-7; the D gene is possibly TRBD2 (7 bases). Germline CDR1 DFQATT, CDR2 SNEGSKA (reference sequence). The CDR3 sequence is 14 residues long. V shed 3 bases and J shed 2 bases, with 14 bases lying between them. The CDR3 spells CSASRGGGPYEQYF. As DNA, the CDR3 is TGCAGTGCTAGTCGAGGGGGAGGGCCCTACGAGCAGTACTTC.

The CDR3 DNA is TGTGCCAGCAGCGTCCAGGGGGCCACTAATTCACCCCTCCACTTT. Translation: CASSVQGATNSPLHF. The rearrangement joins TRBV9 to TRBJ1-6; TRBD1 matches at 8 bases. This CDR3 region has 15 residues. The V gene's germline CDR1 is SGDLS and CDR2 YYNGEE. V was pared by 2 bases and J by 6 bases, with 4 bases of the junction left unmatched.

The sample holds one count of this clone. The V gene is TRBV19, the J gene TRBJ1-2, with 7 bases that match TRBD1. Germline V gene data show CDR1 as LNHDA and CDR2 as SQIVND (reference sequence). The V and J ends lost 7 bases and 7 bases, in that order; junction bases with no gene match: 12. The CDR3 is 14 amino acids. The CDR3 DNA sequence: TGTGCCAGTATGTCTACCCCTGGGACAGTTGGCTACACCTTC. It encodes CASMSTPGTVGYTF.

The chain is built from TRBV7-9 and TRBJ2-6, with D maybe TRBD1 (5 bases). The length of the CDR3 is 15 residues. Germline CDR1 SEHNR, CDR2 FQNEAQ (reference sequence). Trimming removed 5 bases at V and 3 bases at J, with 11 bases between. In DNA form, the CDR3 reads TGTGCCAGCAGCCAGGGATCAGGTGGGGCCAACGTCCTGACTTTC. Translation: CASSQGSGGANVLTF.

The chain carries TRBV10-3 and TRBJ2-3; maybe TRBD2 (6 bases). Germline CDR1 ENHRY, CDR2 SYGVKD. There are 12 residues in the CDR3. V was cut by 5 bases and J by 5 bases, with 8 bases left in between. The CDR3 DNA follows: TGTGCCATCAGTCTGGGGGGAGATACGCAGTATTTT. Protein product: CAISLGGDTQYF.

As to this clone: Germline and junction disagree at one end, which may indicate a read error. The chain employs TRBV28 and TRBJ1-1, with 11 bases aligning to TRBD1. The CDR3 sequence is 13 residues long. Per the germline V gene, CDR1 is MDHEN and CDR2 is SYDVKM. The CDR3 loop reads CASSDDRDRGRGF. The DNA of the CDR3 is TGTGCCAGCAGTGACGACAGGGACAGGGGGAGAGGATTT.

The chain combines TRBV2 with TRBJ2-7; D unresolved. This CDR3 spans 11 amino acids. From germline, CDR1 is SNHLY and CDR2 FYNNEI. Trimming pared 7 bases from V and 2 bases from J, leaving 6 bases between. CDR3 in DNA: TGTGCCAGCACACAGACCTACGAGCAGTACTTC. It is translated as CASTQTYEQYF.

V usage is TRBV28 and J usage is TRBJ2-7, with D uncertain. CDR1 is MDHEN and CDR2 is SYDVKM in the germline V gene. The CDR3 runs 11 residues. Trimming shortened V by 5 bases and J by 12 bases, and 14 bases separated the two germline ends. The CDR3 nucleotides read TGTGCCAGCAGTCCAAGTAAACAACGGTACTTC. It codes for CASSPSKQRYF.

This chain joins TRBV19 and TRBJ1-2; D is possibly TRBD1 (5 bases). Trimming left V 3 bases short and J 3 bases short, with 8 bases between. The germline gives CDR1 LNHDA, CDR2 SQIVND (reference sequence). The CDR3 extends over 13 amino acids. As DNA, the CDR3 is TGTGCCAGTAGTATGAGGGGCGACTATGGCTACACCTTC. Amino acid sequence: CASSMRGDYGYTF.

This chain links TRBV2 with TRBJ2-2, with D uncertain. This CDR3 spans 14 amino acids. Trimming removed 7 bases at V and 1 base at J, with 10 bases between. In germline, CDR1 is SNHLY, CDR2 FYNNEI. CDR3 sequence reads: CASTAEMNTGELFF. For the CDR3, the DNA is TGTGCCAGCACGGCGGAGATGAACACCGGGGAGCTGTTTTTT.

This clone appeared a single time. This sequence joins TRBV6-5 and TRBJ2-1; D possibly corresponds to TRBD2 (6 bases). CDR1 and CDR2 (germline): MNHEY, SVGAGI. Trimming shortened V by 2 bases and J by 8 bases, and 16 bases separated the two germline ends. The CDR3 has 15 residues. The CDR3 region has the DNA TGTGCCAGCAGTTACAAGGCGGGGAACGTATATGAGCAGTTCTTC. Its translation is CASSYKAGNVYEQFF.

This clone was observed a single time. V and J are TRBV28 and TRBJ1-5, with D hard to call. Germline V gene sequence: CDR1 MDHEN, CDR2 SYDVKM. V gave up 3 bases and J gave up 5 bases, with 5 bases separating them. The CDR3 consists of 12 residues. For the CDR3, the DNA is TGTGCCAGCAGTTTCGTTCATCAGCCCCAGCATTTT. It yields the protein CASSFVHQPQHF.

The chain has TRBV18 and TRBJ1-3, with TRBD1 matching 7 bases. Germline lookup yields CDR1 KGHSH and CDR2 LQKENI. The CDR3 is made up of 15 amino acids. V was clipped by 3 bases and J by 0 bases; unmatched bases: 2. The CDR3 sequence: CASSPRDSSGNTIYF. In DNA, the CDR3 is TGTGCCAGCTCACCTCGGGACAGCTCTGGAAACACCATATATTTT.

This chain's CDR3 is CASSPATRGAGEQFF. In nucleotides, the CDR3 is TGCGCCAGCAGCCCAGCCACCAGGGGGGCGGGTGAGCAGTTCTTC. The chain employs TRBV5-1 and TRBJ2-1, with D possibly being TRBD1 (7 bases). The CDR3 spans 15 residues. Germline V lookup: CDR1 SGHRS, CDR2 YFSETQ. With 4 bases removed from V and 9 bases from J, the gap between germline ends came to 20 bases.

The chain uses TRBV2 and TRBJ1-2; unclear D gene. This CDR3 spans 14 amino acids. V was clipped by 2 bases and J by 2 bases, with 9 bases between them. Looked up from germline, CDR1 is SNHLY and CDR2 is FYNNEI. In DNA form, the CDR3 reads TGTGCCAGCAGTGAAAAGGGAGCCAACTATGGCTACACCTTC. This codes for CASSEKGANYGYTF.

V usage is TRBV25-1 and J usage is TRBJ1-2, with a weak D call TRBD1 (5 bases). CDR1 and CDR2 from the germline V gene are MGHDK and SYGVNS. The CDR3 is 14 residues long. Trimming took off 4 bases at V and 3 bases at J, with 12 bases between the two ends. The CDR3 DNA reads as TGTGCCAGCAGTGCGCTAGGCAGGGACTATGGCTACACCTTC. It translates to CASSALGRDYGYTF.

This chain joins TRBV5-1 and TRBJ1-6; tentatively, D is TRBD1 (6 bases). This CDR3 comprises 15 residues. V lost 5 bases, J lost 5 bases, and 14 bases lay in between. Germline CDR1 and CDR2: SGHRS and YFSETQ. The CDR3 is CASSQGLADNSPLHF. The CDR3 region has the DNA TGCGCCAGCAGTCAGGGGCTTGCAGATAATTCACCCCTCCACTTT.

The chain couples TRBV7-8 to TRBJ1-3; the D gene is possibly TRBD1 (5 bases). The germline V gene encodes CDR1 SGHVS and CDR2 FQNEAQ. Trimming removed 3 bases from V and 0 bases from J, with 12 bases in between. This CDR3 comprises 16 residues. In DNA form, the CDR3 reads TGTGCCAGCAGCTTGGGGGACGGGTACTCTGGAAACACCATATATTTT. This translates into CASSLGDGYSGNTIYF. The whole variable domain, filled in from reference TRBV7-8 and TRBJ1-3, reads GAGVSQSPRYKVAKRGQDVALRCDPISGHVSLFWYQQALGQGPEFLTYFQNEAQLDKSGLPSDRFFAERPEGSVSTLKIQRTQQEDSAVYLCASSLGDGYSGNTIYFGEGSWLTVV.

The chain has TRBV7-2 and TRBJ1-5; D possibly corresponds to TRBD1 (6 bases). V lost 4 bases to trimming and J lost 4 bases, with 11 bases between them. This CDR3 contains 14 residues. Germline-derived CDR1 and CDR2 are SGHTA and FQGNSA. The CDR3 coding sequence is TGTGCCAGCAGCTCACATCAGGGGAATCAGCCCCAGCATTTT. Protein: CASSSHQGNQPQHF. Full variable domain (rest looked up from reference TRBV7-2 and TRBJ1-5): GAGVSQSPSNKVTEKGKDVELRCDPISGHTALYWYRQSLGQGLEFLIYFQGNSAPDKSGLPSDRFSAERTGGSVSTLTIQRTQQEDSAVYLCASSSHQGNQPQHFGDGTRLSIL.

The chain carries TRBV11-1 and TRBJ2-7, with D possibly being TRBD1 (6 bases). The CDR3 sequence is 16 residues long. Germline values: CDR1 SGHAT, CDR2 FQDESV (reference sequence). V dropped 5 bases and J dropped 0 bases, with 17 bases sitting between them. The CDR3: CASSPRGGYLSYEQYV. CDR3 coding DNA: TGTGCCAGCAGCCCCCGAGGGGGATACCTCTCCTACGAGCAGTACGTC.

The chain is built from TRBV5-4 and TRBJ1-1; D may be TRBD1 (5 bases). The CDR3 consists of 16 residues. V lost 1 base and J 1 base, leaving 14 bases between the germline ends. Per the germline V gene, CDR1 is SGHNT and CDR2 is YYREEE (reference sequence). CDR3 nucleotide sequence: TGTGCCAGCAGCTTGCCTAGACCGGGGGGGAACACTGAAGCTTTCTTT. It specifies CASSLPRPGGNTEAFF.